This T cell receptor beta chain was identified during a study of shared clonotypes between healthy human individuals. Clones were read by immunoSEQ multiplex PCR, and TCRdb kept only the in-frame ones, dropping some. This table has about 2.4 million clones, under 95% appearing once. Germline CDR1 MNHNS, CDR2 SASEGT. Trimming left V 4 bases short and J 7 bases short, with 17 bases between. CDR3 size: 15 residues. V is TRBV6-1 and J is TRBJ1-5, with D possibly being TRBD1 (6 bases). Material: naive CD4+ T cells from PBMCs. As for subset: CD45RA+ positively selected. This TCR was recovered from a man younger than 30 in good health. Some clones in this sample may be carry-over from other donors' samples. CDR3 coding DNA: TGTGCCAGCAGTGCCTTTCGACAGGTTTCCCAGCCCCAGCATTTT. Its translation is CASSAFRQVSQPQHF.